This TCR beta chain was found in a study of cytomegalovirus exposure and HLA in healthy donors. The overall study: Within the Caucasian-associated ancestry cluster were around 80% of the roughly 360 genotyped donors. Broader study findings: Rare sequences made up most TCRs, while some public TCRs were found in many donors. The study labeled 150 to 200 TCR beta chains cytomegalovirus-associated.

The PCR contained 60 Vbeta and 13 Jbeta primers. Profiled with immunoSEQ multiplex PCR; TCRdb holds only in-frame clones, not every one. Of about 160,000 clones in the sample, 80% to 90% are singletons; the top ten hold 9.5% to 12%. Those who donated were healthy bone marrow donors. The V end was cut by 4 bases, the J end by 2 bases, with 11 bases between. CDR3 length: 15 amino acids. The V gene's germline CDR1 is MNHNS and CDR2 SASEGT. This clone was seen only a few times. The antigen is unknown. This receptor was obtained from a man over 45 in good health and CMV-seropositive. The chain uses TRBV6-1 and TRBJ1-4; TRBD1 is a possible D gene (6 bases). Sequencing used PBMCs. DNA of the CDR3: TGTGCCAGCAGTGGGACAGCCGGTACTAATGAAAAACTGTTTTTT. It codes for CASSGTAGTNEKLFF.